These T cell receptor beta chains were read from a single sample in a study of OX40 agonist ivuxolimab in advanced cancers. Sequencing used immunoSEQ multiplex PCR; TCRdb keeps in-frame clones, though not all of them. Counted here are tens of thousands of clones, around 87% occurring once; the ten biggest clones make up around 0.31%. The sequencing used CD4+ or CD8+ T cells sorted from blood, collected in a trial of the OX40 agonist ivuxolimab. Receptors originate from an adult with an advanced solid tumor such as melanoma, head and neck, liver or kidney cancer. CDR3s include the opening cysteine and the closing phenylalanine or tryptophan. A D gene is named only where the DNA matches it firmly. Clone size is stated in some rows and not others, as once, few, many or a class when expanded.

J gene	clone size	D gene	V gene	CDR3 protein	CDR3 DNA
TRBJ1-5	NA	NA	TRBV28	CASTRGGGDQPQHF	TGTGCCAGCACCCGTGGAGGGGGGGATCAGCCCCAGCATTTT
TRBJ2-7	once	TRBD2	TRBV11-2	CASSILAGSSYEQYF	TGTGCCAGCAGCATTCTAGCGGGTAGCTCCTACGAGCAGTACTTC
TRBJ2-5	NA	TRBD1	TRBV29-1	CSVEGDRVRETQYF	TGCAGCGTTGAAGGTGACAGGGTTCGCGAGACCCAGTACTTC
TRBJ2-3	NA	NA	TRBV6-6	CASSYSRGGTDTQYF	TGTGCCAGCAGTTACTCCCGAGGCGGGACAGATACGCAGTATTTT
TRBJ2-7	NA	NA	TRBV10-1	CASRTSTEEQYF	TGCGCCAGCAGGACGAGCACGGAGGAGCAGTACTTC
TRBJ2-5	once	NA	TRBV5-6	CASSLAGYQETQYF	TGTGCCAGCAGCTTGGCCGGGTACCAAGAGACCCAGTACTTC
TRBJ1-2	NA	NA	TRBV11-2	CASSLWRDTTRGRYGYTF	TGTGCCAGCAGCTTATGGAGGGACACAACAAGGGGCAGATATGGCTACACCTTC
TRBJ1-6	few	NA	TRBV10-2	CASSESLYSPLHF	TGCGCCAGCAGTGAGTCTTTGTATTCACCCCTCCACTTT
TRBJ1-5	many	NA	TRBV19	CASMRGSGESNQPQHF	TGTGCCAGTATGCGTGGGAGCGGTGAGAGCAATCAGCCCCAGCATTTT
TRBJ1-5	few	NA	TRBV28	CASSFHDGGNQPQHF	TGTGCCAGCAGTTTCCATGACGGAGGCAATCAGCCCCAGCATTTT
TRBJ2-7	NA	TRBD1	TRBV28	CASSRGQVSREQYF	TGTGCCAGCAGCCGAGGACAGGTCTCCCGCGAGCAGTACTTC
TRBJ2-3	NA	NA	TRBV7-8	CASSLDPPRYTQYF	TGTGCCAGCAGCTTAGATCCCCCGAGGTATACGCAGTATTTT
TRBJ1-2	NA	NA	TRBV28	CASSLRWRGYTF	TGTGCCAGCAGTTTACGGTGGCGTGGCTACACCTTC
TRBJ2-2	NA	TRBD1	TRBV5-1	CASSFRQGAFTGELFF	TGCGCCAGCAGCTTCCGGCAGGGGGCTTTCACCGGGGAGCTGTTTTTT
TRBJ2-5	NA	NA	TRBV2	CASNRQPPGETQYF	TGTGCCAGCAATAGACAGCCCCCTGGAGAGACCCAGTACTTC
TRBJ1-5	NA	NA	TRBV7-2	CASSLHSSNQPQHF	TGTGCCAGCAGCTTACACAGCAGCAATCAGCCCCAGCATTTT
TRBJ2-1	NA	TRBD2	TRBV7-9	CASSRSYSGGNSYNEQFF	TGTGCCAGCAGCCGATCCTATAGCGGGGGGAATTCCTACAATGAGCAGTTCTTC
TRBJ2-6	few	NA	TRBV4-2	CASSQAGVKAGANVLTF	TGTGCCAGCAGCCAAGCAGGGGTAAAGGCTGGGGCCAACGTCCTGACTTTC
TRBJ1-1	NA	NA	TRBV29-1	CSVGDGKTEAFF	TGCAGCGTAGGGGACGGAAAGACTGAAGCTTTCTTT
TRBJ2-7	NA	TRBD1	TRBV7-2	CASSTRQGTYEQYF	TGTGCCAGCAGCACAAGACAGGGAACCTACGAGCAGTACTTC
TRBJ1-5	NA	NA	TRBV19	CASVSGRGGFSNQPQHF	TGTGCCAGTGTGTCAGGAAGGGGGGGATTCTCCAATCAGCCCCAGCATTTT
TRBJ1-1	few	NA	TRBV13	CASSSQISGRNTEAFF	TGTGCCAGCAGCTCACAAATCTCGGGGAGGAACACTGAAGCTTTCTTT
TRBJ2-1	NA	NA	TRBV9	CASSVLAATYNEQFF	TGTGCCAGCAGCGTCCTGGCGGCTACCTACAATGAGCAGTTCTTC
TRBJ1-1	NA	NA	TRBV28	CASSLTYTEAFF	TGTGCCAGCAGTTTAACCTACACTGAAGCTTTCTTT
TRBJ1-6	few	NA	TRBV14	CASSQRGHGNSPLHF	TGTGCCAGCAGCCAAAGAGGACATGGAAATTCACCCCTCCACTTT
TRBJ2-7	once	TRBD1	TRBV27	CASSSGRTGMNYEQYF	TGTGCCAGCAGTTCCGGCCGGACAGGGATGAACTACGAGCAGTACTTC
TRBJ2-3	NA	NA	TRBV15	CATSRTWGTDTQYF	TGTGCCACCAGCCGGACATGGGGCACCGATACGCAGTATTTT
TRBJ1-5	NA	TRBD1	TRBV15	CATSRARPGQGLPQPQHF	TGTGCCACCAGCAGAGCCCGCCCGGGACAGGGTTTACCTCAGCCCCAGCATTTT
TRBJ2-5	NA	TRBD2	TRBV7-8	CASSLGTSGRPGETQYF	TGTGCCAGCAGCTTAGGGACTAGCGGGAGGCCTGGGGAGACCCAGTACTTC
TRBJ1-4	NA	NA	TRBV28	CASSPWWLANEKLFF	TGTGCCAGCAGTCCCTGGTGGCTGGCTAATGAAAAACTGTTTTTT
TRBJ2-3	NA	TRBD2	TRBV6-4	CASSPGGTDTQYF	TGTGCCAGCAGCCCGGGGGGTACAGATACGCAGTATTTT
TRBJ2-7	NA	NA	TRBV29-1	CSVEVQGGYEQYF	TGCAGCGTTGAGGTACAGGGGGGGTACGAGCAGTACTTC
TRBJ2-6	NA	TRBD2	TRBV5-8	CASSLARDYSGANVLTF	TGTGCCAGCAGCTTGGCGAGGGACTACTCTGGGGCCAACGTCCTGACTTTC